The entry below gives a single TCR beta chain sequence along with its context. Its antigen is still unknown. The CDR3 has 14 residues. The germline CDR1 and CDR2 sequences are SGHKS and YYEKEE (reference sequence). V was clipped by 4 bases and J by 1 base, with 11 bases between them. This sample was taken from a study of beta chain features in type 1 diabetes. Investigators reverse transcribed all isolated RNA, so they sequenced expressed TCRB transcripts. Using immunoSEQ multiplex PCR, the repertoire was profiled, and TCRdb retains in-frame clones only, with some absent. This table has hundreds of thousands of clones, approximately 12% appearing once. Whole-study results and caveats: A possible short-template PCR bias applies equally to patients and controls. In comparison with healthy donors, patients had naive, central memory and Treg TCRB repertoires that appeared more similar. Using cDNA template may skew counts toward highly expressing activated cells.

This TCR derives from a man aged 18 to 29 in good health. The V call is TRBV5-5, the J call TRBJ1-1; D possibly corresponds to TRBD1 (5 bases). Sequenced material: naive CD4+ T cells from blood. CDR3 in amino acids: CASSAGRANTEAFF. CDR3 DNA: TGTGCCAGCAGCGCGGGACGGGCGAACACTGAAGCTTTCTTT.